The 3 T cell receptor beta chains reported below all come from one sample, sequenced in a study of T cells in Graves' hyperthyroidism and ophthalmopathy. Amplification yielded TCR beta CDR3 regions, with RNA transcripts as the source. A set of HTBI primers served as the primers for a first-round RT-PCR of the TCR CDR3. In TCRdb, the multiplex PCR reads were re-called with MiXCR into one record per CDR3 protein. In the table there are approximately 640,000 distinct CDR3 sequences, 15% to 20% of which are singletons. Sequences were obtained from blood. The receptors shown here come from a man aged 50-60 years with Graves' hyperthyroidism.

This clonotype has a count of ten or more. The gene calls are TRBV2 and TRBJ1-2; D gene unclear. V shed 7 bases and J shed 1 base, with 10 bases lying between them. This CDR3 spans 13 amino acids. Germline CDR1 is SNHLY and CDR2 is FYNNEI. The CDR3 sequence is CASNGWVNYGYTF. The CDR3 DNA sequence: TGTGCCAGCAATGGGTGGGTTAACTATGGCTACACCTTC. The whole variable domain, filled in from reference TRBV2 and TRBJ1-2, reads EPEVTQTPSHQVTQMGQEVILRCVPISNHLYFYWYRQILGQKVEFLVSFYNNEISEKSEIFDDQFSVERPDGSNFTLKIRSTKLEDSAMYFCASNGWVNYGYTFGSGTRLTVV.

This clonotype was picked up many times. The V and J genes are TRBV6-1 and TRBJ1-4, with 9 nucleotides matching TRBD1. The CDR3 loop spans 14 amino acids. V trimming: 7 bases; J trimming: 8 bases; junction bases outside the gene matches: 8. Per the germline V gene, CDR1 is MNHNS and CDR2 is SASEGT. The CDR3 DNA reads TGTGCCAGCAACGCCGGGACAGGGAGGGAAAAACTGTTTTTT. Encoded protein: CASNAGTGREKLFF.

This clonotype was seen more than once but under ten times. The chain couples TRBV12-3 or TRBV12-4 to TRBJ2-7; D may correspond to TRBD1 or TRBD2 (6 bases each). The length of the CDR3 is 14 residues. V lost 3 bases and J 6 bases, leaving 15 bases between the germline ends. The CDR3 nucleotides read TGTGCCAGCAGTTTCGGGGGCAGTTCATCCGAGCAGTACTTC. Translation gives CASSFGGSSSEQYF.